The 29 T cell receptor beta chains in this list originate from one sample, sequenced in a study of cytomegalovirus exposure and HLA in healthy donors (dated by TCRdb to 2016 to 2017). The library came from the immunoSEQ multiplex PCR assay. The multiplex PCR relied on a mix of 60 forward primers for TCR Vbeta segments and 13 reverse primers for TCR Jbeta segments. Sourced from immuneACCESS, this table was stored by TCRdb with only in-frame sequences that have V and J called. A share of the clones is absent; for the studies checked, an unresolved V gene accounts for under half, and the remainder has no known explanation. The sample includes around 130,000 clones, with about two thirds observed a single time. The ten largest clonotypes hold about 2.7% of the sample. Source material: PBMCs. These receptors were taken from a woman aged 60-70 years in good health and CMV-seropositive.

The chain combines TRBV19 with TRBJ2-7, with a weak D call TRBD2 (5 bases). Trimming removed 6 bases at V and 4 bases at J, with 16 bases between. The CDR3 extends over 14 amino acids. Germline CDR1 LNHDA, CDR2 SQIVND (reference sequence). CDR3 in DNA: TGTGCCAGTAGAGGCAGGAGGCCCCCGTACGAGCAGTACTTC. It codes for CASRGRRPPYEQYF. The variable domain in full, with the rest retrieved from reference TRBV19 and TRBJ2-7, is DGGITQSPKYLFRKEGQNVTLSCEQNLNHDAMYWYRQDPGQGLRLIYYSQIVNDFQKGDIAEGYSVSREKKESFPLTVTSAQKNPTAFYLCASRGRRPPYEQYFGPGTRLTVT.

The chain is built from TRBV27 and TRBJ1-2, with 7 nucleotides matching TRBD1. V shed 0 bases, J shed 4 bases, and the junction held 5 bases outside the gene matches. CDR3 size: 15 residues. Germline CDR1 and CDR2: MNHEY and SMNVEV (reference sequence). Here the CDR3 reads CASSLSTGNTYGYTF. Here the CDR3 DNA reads TGTGCCAGCAGTTTATCGACAGGGAATACCTATGGCTACACCTTC.

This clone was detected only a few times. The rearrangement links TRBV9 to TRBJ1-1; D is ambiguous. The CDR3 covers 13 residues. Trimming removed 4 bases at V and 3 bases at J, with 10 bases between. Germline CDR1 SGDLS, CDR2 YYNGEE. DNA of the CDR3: TGTGCCAGCAGCTTTGACGGGTACACTGAAGCTTTCTTT. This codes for CASSFDGYTEAFF.

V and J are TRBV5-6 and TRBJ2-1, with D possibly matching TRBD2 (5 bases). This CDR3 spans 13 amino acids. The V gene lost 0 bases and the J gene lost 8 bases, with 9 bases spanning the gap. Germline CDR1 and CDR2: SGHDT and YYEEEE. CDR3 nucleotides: TGTGCCAGCAGCTTGGGAGGGTTTGATGAGCAGTTCTTC. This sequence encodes CASSLGGFDEQFF.

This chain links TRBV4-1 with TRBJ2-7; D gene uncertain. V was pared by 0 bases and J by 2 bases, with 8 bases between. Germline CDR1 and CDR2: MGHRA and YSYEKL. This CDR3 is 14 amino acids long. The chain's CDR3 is CASSQDNTAYEQYF. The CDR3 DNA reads TGCGCCAGCAGCCAAGATAACACAGCCTACGAGCAGTACTTC.

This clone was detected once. This CDR3 reads CASSQEEVGELFF. The CDR3 DNA sequence: TGCGCCAGCAGCCAAGAGGAGGTGGGGGAGCTGTTTTTT. The V call is TRBV4-1, the J call TRBJ2-2; D is possibly TRBD2 (5 bases). V gave up 0 bases and J gave up 8 bases, with 7 bases separating them. Germline V gene sequence: CDR1 MGHRA, CDR2 YSYEKL. This CDR3 comprises 13 residues.

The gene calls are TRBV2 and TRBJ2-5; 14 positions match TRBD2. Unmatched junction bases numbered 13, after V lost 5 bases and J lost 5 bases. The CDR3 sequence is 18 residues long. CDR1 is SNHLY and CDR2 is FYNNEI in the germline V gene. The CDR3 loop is CASSLGLAGGGSGETQYF. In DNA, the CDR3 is TGTGCCAGCAGTCTTGGACTAGCGGGGGGCGGAAGTGGGGAGACCCAGTACTTC.

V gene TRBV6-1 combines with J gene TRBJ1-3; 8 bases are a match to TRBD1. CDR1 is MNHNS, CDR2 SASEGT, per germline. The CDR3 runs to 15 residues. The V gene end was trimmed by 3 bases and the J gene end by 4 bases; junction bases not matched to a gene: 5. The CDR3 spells CASSEQGAKGNTIYF. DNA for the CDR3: TGTGCCAGCAGTGAGCAGGGGGCGAAGGGAAACACCATATATTTT.

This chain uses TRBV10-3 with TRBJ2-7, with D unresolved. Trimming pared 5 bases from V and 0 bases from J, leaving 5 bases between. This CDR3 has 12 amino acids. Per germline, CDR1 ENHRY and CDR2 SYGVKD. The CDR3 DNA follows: TGTGCCATCAGTCCTAGCTCCTACGAGCAGTACTTC. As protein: CAISPSSYEQYF.

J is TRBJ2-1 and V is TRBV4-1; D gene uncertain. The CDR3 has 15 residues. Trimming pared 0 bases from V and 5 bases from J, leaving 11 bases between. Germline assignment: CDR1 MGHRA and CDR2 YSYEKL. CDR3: CASSQDRGSHNEQFF. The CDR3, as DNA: TGCGCCAGCAGCCAAGACCGCGGTAGTCACAATGAGCAGTTCTTC.

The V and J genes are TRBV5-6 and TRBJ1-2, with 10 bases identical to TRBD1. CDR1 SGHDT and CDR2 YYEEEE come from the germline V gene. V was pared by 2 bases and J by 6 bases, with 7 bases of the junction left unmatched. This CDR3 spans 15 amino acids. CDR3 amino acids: CASSFGTGVLDGYTF. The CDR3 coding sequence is TGTGCCAGCAGCTTCGGGACAGGGGTGCTGGATGGCTACACCTTC.

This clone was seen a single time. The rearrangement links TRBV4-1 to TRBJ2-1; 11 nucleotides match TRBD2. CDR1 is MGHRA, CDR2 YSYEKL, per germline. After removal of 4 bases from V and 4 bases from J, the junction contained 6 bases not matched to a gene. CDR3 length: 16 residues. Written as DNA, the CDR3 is TGCGCCAGCAGCCTCCTAGCGGGGGGTGGTTACAATGAGCAGTTCTTC. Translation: CASSLLAGGGYNEQFF.

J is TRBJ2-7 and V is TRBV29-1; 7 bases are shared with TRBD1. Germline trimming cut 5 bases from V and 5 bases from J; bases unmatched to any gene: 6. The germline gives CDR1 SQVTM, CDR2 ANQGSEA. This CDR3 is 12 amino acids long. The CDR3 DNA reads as TGCAGCGTTTCCTTGGACAGGAACGAGCAGTACTTC. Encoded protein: CSVSLDRNEQYF.

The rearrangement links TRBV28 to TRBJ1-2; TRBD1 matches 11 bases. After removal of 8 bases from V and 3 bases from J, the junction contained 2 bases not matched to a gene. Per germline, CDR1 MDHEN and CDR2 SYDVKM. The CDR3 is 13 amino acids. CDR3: CASWDRGYYGYTF. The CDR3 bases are TGTGCCAGCTGGGACAGGGGGTACTATGGCTACACCTTC.

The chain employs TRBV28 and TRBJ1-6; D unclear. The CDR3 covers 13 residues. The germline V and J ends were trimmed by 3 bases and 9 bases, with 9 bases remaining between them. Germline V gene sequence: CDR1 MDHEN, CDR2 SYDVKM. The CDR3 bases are TGTGCCAGCAGTTTGGAGAAGCCTTCACCCCTCCACTTT. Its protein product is CASSLEKPSPLHF.

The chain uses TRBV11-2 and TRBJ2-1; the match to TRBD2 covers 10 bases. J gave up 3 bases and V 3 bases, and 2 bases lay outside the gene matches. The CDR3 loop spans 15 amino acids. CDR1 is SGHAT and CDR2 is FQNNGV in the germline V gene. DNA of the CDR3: TGTGCCAGCAGCTTTCAGCGGGGGGGCTACAATGAGCAGTTCTTC. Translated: CASSFQRGGYNEQFF.

The CDR3 spells CASREQGGDQPQHF. In DNA, the CDR3 is TGTGCCAGTAGGGAGCAGGGAGGAGATCAGCCCCAGCATTTT. The genes are TRBV19 and TRBJ1-5; maybe TRBD1 (5 bases). V shed 6 bases and J shed 5 bases, with 14 bases lying between them. This CDR3 region has 14 residues. From germline, CDR1 is LNHDA and CDR2 SQIVND (reference sequence).

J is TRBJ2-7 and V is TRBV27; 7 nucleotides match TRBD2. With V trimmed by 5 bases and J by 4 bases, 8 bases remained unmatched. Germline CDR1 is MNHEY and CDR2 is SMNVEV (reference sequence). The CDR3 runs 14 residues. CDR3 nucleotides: TGTGCCAGCAGTCTCGGACTAGGAGGGTACGAGCAGTACTTC. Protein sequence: CASSLGLGGYEQYF.

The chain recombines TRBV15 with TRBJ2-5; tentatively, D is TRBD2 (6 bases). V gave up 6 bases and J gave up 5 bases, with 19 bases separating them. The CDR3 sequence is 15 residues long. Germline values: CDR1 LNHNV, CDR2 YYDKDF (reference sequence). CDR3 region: CATRRPRTGGETQYF. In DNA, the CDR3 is TGTGCCACCAGAAGACCGCGAACAGGAGGGGAGACCCAGTACTTC.

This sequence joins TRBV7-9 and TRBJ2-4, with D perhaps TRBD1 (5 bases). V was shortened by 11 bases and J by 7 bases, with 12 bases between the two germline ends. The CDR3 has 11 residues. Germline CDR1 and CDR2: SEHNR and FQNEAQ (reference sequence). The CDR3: CAVEGVNIQYF. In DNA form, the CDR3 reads TGTGCCGTGGAAGGGGTCAACATTCAGTACTTC.

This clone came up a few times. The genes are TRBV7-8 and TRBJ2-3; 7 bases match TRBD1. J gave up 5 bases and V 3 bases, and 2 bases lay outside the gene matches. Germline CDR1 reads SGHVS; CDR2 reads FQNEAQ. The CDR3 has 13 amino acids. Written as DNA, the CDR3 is TGTGCCAGCAGCTTTAGACAGGGAGATACGCAGTATTTT. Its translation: CASSFRQGDTQYF.

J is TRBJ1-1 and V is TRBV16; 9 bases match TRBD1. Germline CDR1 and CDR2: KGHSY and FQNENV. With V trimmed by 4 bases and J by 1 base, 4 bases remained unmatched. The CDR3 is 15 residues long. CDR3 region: CASSRTGAGNTEAFF. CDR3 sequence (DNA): TGTGCCAGCAGCCGGACAGGGGCCGGGAACACTGAAGCTTTCTTT.

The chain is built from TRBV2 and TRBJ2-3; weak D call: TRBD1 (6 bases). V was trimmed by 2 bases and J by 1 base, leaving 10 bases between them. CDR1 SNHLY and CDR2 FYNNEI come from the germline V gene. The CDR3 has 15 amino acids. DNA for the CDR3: TGTGCCAGCAGTGAACAGGGGCAGGGCACAGATACGCAGTATTTT. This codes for CASSEQGQGTDTQYF.

The CDR3 region is CASSLPGVMEQYF. DNA for the CDR3: TGTGCCAGCAGCCTCCCAGGGGTGATGGAGCAGTACTTC. This chain joins TRBV7-9 and TRBJ2-7, with D tentatively TRBD1 (6 bases). V gave up 5 bases and J gave up 7 bases, with 15 bases separating them. Germline CDR1 SEHNR, CDR2 FQNEAQ (reference sequence). The CDR3 totals 13 residues.

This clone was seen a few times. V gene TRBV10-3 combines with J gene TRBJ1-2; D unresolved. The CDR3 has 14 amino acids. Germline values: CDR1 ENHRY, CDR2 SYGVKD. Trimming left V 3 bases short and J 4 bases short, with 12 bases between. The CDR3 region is CAISDAGSTYGYTF. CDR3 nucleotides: TGTGCCATCAGTGATGCCGGGAGTACCTATGGCTACACCTTC.

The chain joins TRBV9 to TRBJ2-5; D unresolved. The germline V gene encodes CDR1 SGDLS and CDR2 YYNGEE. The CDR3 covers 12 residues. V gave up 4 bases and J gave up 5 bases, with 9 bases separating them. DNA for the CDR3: TGTGCCAGCAGCCCATTCGGGGAGACCCAGTACTTC. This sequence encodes CASSPFGETQYF.

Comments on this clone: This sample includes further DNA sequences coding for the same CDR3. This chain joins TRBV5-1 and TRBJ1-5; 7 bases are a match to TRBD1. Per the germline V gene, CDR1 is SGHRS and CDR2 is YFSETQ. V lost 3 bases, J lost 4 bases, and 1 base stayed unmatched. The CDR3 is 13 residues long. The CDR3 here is CASSSGGNQPQHF. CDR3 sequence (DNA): TGCGCCAGCAGCTCAGGGGGGAATCAGCCCCAGCATTTT.

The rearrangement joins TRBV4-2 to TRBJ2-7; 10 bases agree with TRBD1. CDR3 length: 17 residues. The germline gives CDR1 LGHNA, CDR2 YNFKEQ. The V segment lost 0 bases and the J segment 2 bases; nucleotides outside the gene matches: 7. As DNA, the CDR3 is TGTGCCAGCAGCCAAGACGACAGGGGGCATAGAACCTACGAGCAGTACTTC. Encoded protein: CASSQDDRGHRTYEQYF.

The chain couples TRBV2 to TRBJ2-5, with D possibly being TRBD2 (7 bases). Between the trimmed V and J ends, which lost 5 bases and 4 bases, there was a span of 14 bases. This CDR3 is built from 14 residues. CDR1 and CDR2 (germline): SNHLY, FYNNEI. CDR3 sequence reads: CASSWGGGGETQYF. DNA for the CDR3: TGTGCCAGCAGTTGGGGGGGCGGGGGAGAGACCCAGTACTTC.